A selection of T cell receptor beta chains follows, all from one sample in a study of cytomegalovirus exposure and HLA in healthy donors. Sequencing was performed with immunoSEQ multiplex PCR; in TCRdb, only in-frame clones are kept and a portion is missing. The sample contains about 99,000 clones, around 77% of which appear only once. Material: PBMCs. The receptor set was obtained from a man in his forties in good health and CMV-seronegative. CDR3s leave out the opening cysteine and the closing phenylalanine or tryptophan.

J: TRBJ2-7
V: TRBV28
CDR3: ASSPGQGLREQY

J: TRBJ1-4
V: TRBV5-1
CDR3: ASSTQGLGEKLF

J: TRBJ1-4
V: TRBV18
CDR3: ASSLSGTGANYEKLF

J: TRBJ1-6
V: TRBV2
CDR3: ASSDRRQGVNSPLH

J: TRBJ2-7
V: TRBV28
CDR3: ASSTRLASSYEQY

J: TRBJ1-1
V: TRBV5-4
CDR3: ASSWGQGKGEAF

J: TRBJ2-1
V: TRBV20-1
CDR3: SASGLNEQF

J: TRBJ1-6
V: TRBV28
CDR3: ASTKAGGFSPLH

J: TRBJ2-6
V: TRBV6-5
CDR3: GTRGLGANVLT

J: TRBJ1-1
V: TRBV29-1
CDR3: SVEGVGAEAF

J: TRBJ1-5
V: TRBV27
CDR3: ASSSTPRGSQPQH

J: TRBJ1-6
V: TRBV5-5
CDR3: ASSSGFGNSPLH

J: TRBJ2-1
V: TRBV19
CDR3: ASSSRTSGSYNEQF

J: TRBJ1-1
V: TRBV14
CDR3: ASSQDLQGNTEAF

J: TRBJ1-5
V: TRBV2
CDR3: ASSGRGLQPQH

J: TRBJ2-7
V: TRBV6-5
CDR3: ASSSPGQGTEQY

J: TRBJ1-6
V: TRBV28
CDR3: ASSPPGQFLANSALH

J: TRBJ2-3
V: TRBV2
CDR3: ASKEGKDTQY

J: TRBJ2-1
V: TRBV5-1
CDR3: ASSLGGGSSYNEQF

J: TRBJ1-5
V: TRBV7-9
CDR3: ASSLGGDFNQPQH

J: TRBJ1-2
V: TRBV28
CDR3: ASSLLADIKGYGYT

J: TRBJ1-4
V: TRBV2
CDR3: ASSEQDRGNEKLF

J: TRBJ2-1
V: TRBV11-1
CDR3: ASSLGTPRSYNEQF

J: TRBJ1-5
V: TRBV7-2
CDR3: ASSLRTGQNQPQH

J: TRBJ1-2
V: TRBV5-1
CDR3: ASSLDSVGGYT

J: TRBJ2-1
V: TRBV5-1
CDR3: ASSSVTGTSGNWDEQF

J: TRBJ1-2
V: TRBV27
CDR3: ASSLSRDRNNYGYT

J: TRBJ2-5
V: TRBV2
CDR3: ASRSLGLAGGQETQY

J: TRBJ2-1
V: TRBV5-4
CDR3: ASSPRETIRRYEQF

J: TRBJ1-2
V: TRBV10-1
CDR3: ASSESASGYGYT

J: TRBJ1-1
V: TRBV18
CDR3: ASSPREGTEAF

J: TRBJ2-3
V: TRBV7-2
CDR3: ASSLVGTGTDTQY

J: TRBJ2-3
V: TRBV28
CDR3: ASRGTGGEGTQY

J: TRBJ1-1
V: TRBV5-4
CDR3: ASSLANTEAF

J: TRBJ2-3
V: TRBV2
CDR3: ASSPPGRGAGDTQY

J: TRBJ2-1
V: TRBV29-1
CDR3: SVESSNEQF

J: TRBJ1-6
V: TRBV2
CDR3: ASRQETSSPLH

J: TRBJ1-1
V: TRBV10-3
CDR3: AIRPNGYMNTEAF

J: TRBJ1-2
V: TRBV11-2
CDR3: ASSTRPGQDTYGYT

J: TRBJ1-5
V: TRBV6-1
CDR3: ASSEALPGQQQPQH

J: TRBJ2-7
V: TRBV29-1
CDR3: SVEGKGYEQY

J: TRBJ2-7
V: TRBV5-1
CDR3: ASSPDLKAYEQY

J: TRBJ1-5
V: TRBV19
CDR3: ASQRRRGRERQPQH